These 14 T cell receptor beta chains originate from one sample sequenced in a study of T cell changes during pregnancy in multiple sclerosis. The assay was immunoSEQ multiplex PCR, and TCRdb's table has in-frame clones only and misses some. The sample records about 62,000 clones, roughly 87% being singletons. Specimen: peripheral blood, collected in the first trimester of pregnancy. The receptor source for this set is a female donor with multiple sclerosis, enrolled in a pregnancy study.

The chain links TRBV25-1 to TRBJ2-1, with D tentatively TRBD2 (6 bases). The CDR3 loop spans 13 amino acids. With 5 bases removed from V and 3 bases from J, the gap between germline ends came to 8 bases. From germline, CDR1 is MGHDK and CDR2 SYGVNS. The CDR3 coding sequence is TGTGCCAGCAGTCCAGCGGGCTACAATGAGCAGTTCTTC. Residues: CASSPAGYNEQFF.

J is TRBJ1-2 and V is TRBV6-5, with 7 bases matching TRBD1. After removal of 4 bases from V and 1 base from J, the junction contained 3 bases not matched to a gene. The germline CDR1 and CDR2 sequences are MNHEY and SVGAGI. The CDR3 has 14 amino acids. The CDR3 bases are TGTGCCAGCAGTTCAGACAGGGTTAACTATGGCTACACCTTC. Translated: CASSSDRVNYGYTF.

This clone occurred a few times. The chain links TRBV25-1 to TRBJ2-5; maybe TRBD2 (5 bases). Germline V CDR1 and CDR2: MGHDK, SYGVNS. The CDR3 is 15 amino acids. Trimming pared 1 base from V and 2 bases from J, leaving 11 bases between. This CDR3 reads CASSEFPEVQETQYF. The DNA of the CDR3 is TGTGCCAGCAGTGAATTCCCGGAGGTACAAGAGACCCAGTACTTC.

The chain employs TRBV7-2 and TRBJ2-7, with TRBD2 identical over 8 bases. Losses at the gene ends were 5 bases for V and 2 bases for J; bases not matched to a gene: 17. From germline, CDR1 is SGHTA and CDR2 FQGNSA. This CDR3 region has 18 residues. The CDR3 protein is CASSPATSKRGRAYEQYF. CDR3 sequence (DNA): TGTGCCAGCAGCCCGGCAACTTCCAAGCGGGGGCGGGCCTACGAGCAGTACTTC.

V gene TRBV18 combines with J gene TRBJ1-1; possibly TRBD1 for D (5 bases). From germline, CDR1 is KGHSH and CDR2 LQKENI. The V and J ends lost 8 bases and 0 bases respectively, with 13 bases between them. CDR3 length: 14 amino acids. Here the CDR3 DNA reads TGTGCCAGCACCCCGACAGCGTTGAACACTGAAGCTTTCTTT. This encodes CASTPTALNTEAFF.

The J gene is TRBJ2-7, the V gene TRBV27, with 10 bases matching TRBD2. This CDR3 region has 18 residues. Germline assignment: CDR1 MNHEY and CDR2 SMNVEV (reference sequence). V dropped 5 bases and J dropped 0; count of bases not matched to a gene: 13. The CDR3 is CASSPRHPLAGVSYEQYF. The CDR3 DNA sequence: TGTGCCAGCAGTCCGCGTCACCCCCTAGCGGGAGTCTCCTACGAGCAGTACTTC.

The J gene is TRBJ1-4, the V gene TRBV25-1, with D perhaps TRBD1 (6 bases). The V end lost 7 bases, the J end lost 5 bases, and 14 bases lay between the germline ends. Germline assignment: CDR1 MGHDK and CDR2 SYGVNS. This CDR3 is built from 14 residues. The CDR3 reads CASMGGGWNEKLFF. The CDR3, as DNA: TGTGCCAGCATGGGAGGGGGATGGAATGAAAAACTGTTTTTT.

This clone is a singleton in its sample. V is TRBV6-1 and J is TRBJ2-3; D may be TRBD2 (6 bases). The germline V gene has CDR1 MNHNS and CDR2 SASEGT. There are 19 residues in the CDR3. V lost 2 bases, J lost 0 bases, and 21 bases lay in between. In nucleotides, the CDR3 is TGTGCCAGCAGTGAAAGGGGTGGCGGGAAAACCCGGAGCACAGATACGCAGTATTTT. It translates to CASSERGGGKTRSTDTQYF.

The chain joins TRBV6-6 to TRBJ2-5, with 9 bases fitting TRBD1. The CDR3 consists of 14 residues. Germline V gene sequence: CDR1 MNHNY, CDR2 SVGAGI (reference sequence). With V trimmed by 2 bases and J by 7 bases, 5 bases remained unmatched. CDR3 sequence (DNA): TGTGCCAGCAGTTACCCGGACAGGGGCGCGACCCAGTACTTC. It encodes CASSYPDRGATQYF.

V gene TRBV29-1 combines with J gene TRBJ2-2; D may be TRBD1 (6 bases). CDR1 is SQVTM and CDR2 is ANQGSEA in the germline V gene. This CDR3 has 14 residues. V lost 2 bases, J lost 5 bases, and 12 bases lay in between. CDR3 bases: TGCAGCGTTGAATGGCAGGGGAAAACCGGGGAGCTGTTTTTT. Protein product: CSVEWQGKTGELFF.

The chain recombines TRBV9 with TRBJ1-2; D is uncertain. The CDR3 extends over 15 amino acids. Germline CDR1 reads SGDLS; CDR2 reads YYNGEE. Trimming removed 0 bases at V and 0 bases at J, with 9 bases between. The CDR3 DNA follows: TGTGCCAGCAGCGTAGATCCGATAGCTAACTATGGCTACACCTTC. Translating it yields CASSVDPIANYGYTF.

The genes are TRBV10-3 and TRBJ2-3; D unresolved. Trimming took 6 bases from V and 0 from J, leaving 7 bases between them. CDR1 is ENHRY and CDR2 is SYGVKD in the germline V gene. The CDR3 length is 13 residues. CDR3 sequence reads: CAIRQPSTDTQYF. CDR3 sequence (DNA): TGTGCCATCAGACAGCCTAGCACAGATACGCAGTATTTT.

The chain couples TRBV9 to TRBJ2-7, with a possible D match to TRBD1 (5 bases). Trimming removed 3 bases at V and 0 bases at J, with 13 bases between. The CDR3 has 15 residues. Germline loops: CDR1 SGDLS, CDR2 YYNGEE. CDR3 nucleotide sequence: TGTGCCAGCAGCGCACCAGGGTCGAGCTCCTACGAGCAGTACTTC. This gives the protein CASSAPGSSSYEQYF.

The rearrangement joins TRBV18 to TRBJ1-3; D ambiguous. Germline V gene lookup returns CDR1 KGHSH and CDR2 LQKENI. The CDR3 consists of 16 residues. The germline V and J ends were trimmed by 2 bases and 0 bases, with 11 bases remaining between them. DNA of the CDR3: TGTGCCAGCTCACCATCATCAGCGGGCTCTGGAAACACCATATATTTT. Translated: CASSPSSAGSGNTIYF.